This T cell receptor beta chain was observed in a study of technical replicates of blood from several donors. V lost 7 bases, J lost 5 bases, and 6 bases stayed unmatched. The CDR3 contains 13 residues. Germline CDR1 is GTSNPN and CDR2 is SVGIG (reference sequence). The data were produced by immunoSEQ multiplex PCR, yet TCRdb's version contains in-frame clones alone and is incomplete. The sample has about 66,000 clones; approximately 90% are singletons. The chain joins TRBV30 to TRBJ1-1, with 11 bases lining up with TRBD1. The specimen was PBMCs. The receptor was derived from a human donor in good health. Some clones in this sample may be carry-over from other donors' samples. CDR3 DNA: TGTGCCTCTCGGGACAGGGGGGGGACTGAAGCTTTCTTT. Translated, it gives CASRDRGGTEAFF. Filled out from reference TRBV30 and TRBJ1-1, the complete variable domain reads SQTIHQWPATLVQPVGSPLSLECTVEGTSNPNLYWYRQAAGRGLQLLFYSVGIGQISSEVPQNLSASRPQDRQFILSSKKLLLSDSGFYLCASRDRGGTEAFFGQGTRLTVV.